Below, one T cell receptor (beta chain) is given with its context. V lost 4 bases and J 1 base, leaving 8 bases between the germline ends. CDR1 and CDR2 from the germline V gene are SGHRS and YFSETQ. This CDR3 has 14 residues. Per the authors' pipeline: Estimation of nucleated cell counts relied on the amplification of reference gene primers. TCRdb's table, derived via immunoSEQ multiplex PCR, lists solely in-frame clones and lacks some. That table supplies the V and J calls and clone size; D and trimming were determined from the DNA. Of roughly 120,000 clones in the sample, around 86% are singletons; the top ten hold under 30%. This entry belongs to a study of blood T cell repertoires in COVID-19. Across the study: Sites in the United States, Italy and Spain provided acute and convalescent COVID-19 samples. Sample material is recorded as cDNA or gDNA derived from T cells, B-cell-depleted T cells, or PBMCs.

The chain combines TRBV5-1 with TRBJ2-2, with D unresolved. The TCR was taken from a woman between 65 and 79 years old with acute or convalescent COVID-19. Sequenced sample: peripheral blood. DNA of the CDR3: TGCGCCAGCAGCCTCTCCCTGAACACCGGGGAGCTGTTTTTT. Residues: CASSLSLNTGELFF. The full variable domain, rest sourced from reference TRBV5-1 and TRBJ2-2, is KAGVTQTPRYLIKTRGQQVTLSCSPISGHRSVSWYQQTPGQGLQFLFEYFSETQRNKGNFPGRFSGRQFSNSRSEMNVSTLELGDSALYLCASSLSLNTGELFFGEGSRLTVL.